The 29 T cell receptor beta chains below come from one sample, sequenced in a study of shared clonotypes between healthy human individuals. Libraries were prepared by immunoSEQ multiplex PCR; TCRdb keeps only in-frame clonotypes and omits some of them. The data contain about 2.4 million clones, roughly 93% of them singletons. Material: naive CD4+ T cells from PBMCs. As to subset: CD45RA+ positively selected. The receptor source for this set is a man in his late teens or twenties in good health. Some clones in this sample may be carry-over from other donors' samples.

CDR3 in amino acids: CASSGKGLAGGIPHEQYF. CDR3 in DNA: TGTGCCAGCAGCGGGAAGGGACTAGCGGGAGGGATCCCCCACGAGCAGTACTTC. The chain links TRBV5-6 to TRBJ2-7; the match to TRBD2 covers 16 bases. The length of the CDR3 is 18 residues. Germline CDR1 is SGHDT and CDR2 is YYEEEE. The ends lost 4 bases at V and 5 bases at J; junction bases unmatched: 12.

The V call is TRBV27, the J call TRBJ1-2; D remains ambiguous. The CDR3 runs to 13 residues. From germline, CDR1 is MNHEY and CDR2 SMNVEV (reference sequence). V was cut by 3 bases and J by 5 bases, with 10 bases left in between. The chain's CDR3 is CASSFAGLYGYTF. CDR3 nucleotides: TGTGCCAGCAGTTTTGCAGGTCTTTATGGCTACACCTTC.

The chain carries TRBV6-5 and TRBJ1-2; D gene uncertain. V was trimmed by 6 bases and J by 5 bases, leaving 4 bases between them. This CDR3 is built from 10 residues. Per the germline V gene, CDR1 is MNHEY and CDR2 is SVGAGI. CDR3 DNA sequence: TGTGCCAGCAGCAATTATGGCTACACCTTC. Protein: CASSNYGYTF.

This sequence joins TRBV2 and TRBJ1-3; D is possibly TRBD1 (5 bases). With 6 bases removed from V and 7 bases from J, the gap between germline ends came to 13 bases. The CDR3 totals 13 residues. Germline assignment: CDR1 SNHLY and CDR2 FYNNEI. CDR3 in amino acids: CASSPGRRNTIYF. The CDR3 region has the DNA TGTGCCAGCAGCCCGGGACGGCGCAACACCATATATTTT.

Points on this clone: The sample has other DNA sequences that encode this CDR3 too. The V gene is TRBV6-5, the J gene TRBJ1-1; D is uncertain. The CDR3 covers 13 residues. Germline CDR1 MNHEY, CDR2 SVGAGI. The V end lost 2 bases, the J end lost 1 base, and 5 bases lay between the germline ends. This CDR3 reads CASSYRANTEAFF. The CDR3 DNA reads as TGTGCCAGCAGTTACAGGGCGAACACTGAAGCTTTCTTT.

Points on this clone: Other DNA variants within this sample encode the same CDR3. The chain joins TRBV5-1 to TRBJ1-3; D call uncertain. Per germline, CDR1 SGHRS and CDR2 YFSETQ. The length of the CDR3 is 15 residues. V lost 0 bases and J 0 bases, leaving 7 bases between the germline ends. CDR3 residues: CASSLDRPSGNTIYF. The CDR3 region has the DNA TGCGCCAGCAGCTTGGACCGGCCCTCTGGAAACACCATATATTTT.

This chain connects TRBV28 to TRBJ2-2; TRBD2 matches 7 bases. The CDR3 contains 16 residues. Germline CDR1 MDHEN, CDR2 SYDVKM. After removal of 4 bases from V and 4 bases from J, the junction contained 9 bases not matched to a gene. This chain's CDR3 is CASSSWRERSTGELFF. The DNA for the CDR3 is TGTGCCAGCAGTTCTTGGCGGGAGCGGAGCACCGGGGAGCTGTTTTTT.

The chain has TRBV5-4 and TRBJ1-1, with D unclear. This CDR3 is built from 15 residues. Germline assignment: CDR1 SGHNT and CDR2 YYREEE (reference sequence). The V end lost 0 bases, the J end lost 1 base, and 10 bases lay between the germline ends. This CDR3 is CASSLAPGENTEAFF. In DNA form, the CDR3 reads TGTGCCAGCAGCTTGGCCCCGGGTGAGAACACTGAAGCTTTCTTT. Looking up the rest from reference TRBV5-4 and TRBJ1-1 gives the full variable domain: ETGVTQSPTHLIKTRGQQVTLRCSSQSGHNTVSWYQQALGQGPQFIFQYYREEENGRGNFPPRFSGLQFPNYSSELNVNALELDDSALYLCASSLAPGENTEAFFGQGTRLTVV.

The chain joins TRBV7-2 to TRBJ2-7, with TRBD1 matching 7 bases. The length of the CDR3 is 14 residues. V shed 1 base, J shed 7 bases, and the junction held 7 bases outside the gene matches. Per the germline V gene, CDR1 is SGHTA and CDR2 is FQGNSA. CDR3 sequence: CASSLVGTESEQYF. CDR3 nucleotides: TGTGCCAGCAGCTTAGTAGGGACAGAGAGTGAGCAGTACTTC.

The chain has TRBV11-1 and TRBJ2-6; D is undetermined. Germline loops: CDR1 SGHAT, CDR2 FQDESV (reference sequence). The V and J ends lost 3 bases and 0 bases respectively, with 12 bases between them. The CDR3 loop spans 17 amino acids. CDR3 sequence (DNA): TGTGCCAGCAGCTTTCCGGGCAGTCACTCTGGGGCCAACGTCCTGACTTTC. It translates to CASSFPGSHSGANVLTF.

The chain carries TRBV6-5 and TRBJ1-5; no reliable D call. V was shortened by 5 bases and J by 0 bases, with 5 bases between the two germline ends. Germline V lookup: CDR1 MNHEY, CDR2 SVGAGI. The CDR3 is made up of 13 amino acids. The CDR3 loop reads CASSGNSNQPQHF. The CDR3 nucleotides read TGTGCCAGCAGTGGGAATAGCAATCAGCCCCAGCATTTT.

This clone turned up a few times. The chain combines TRBV7-3 with TRBJ1-1; possibly TRBD1 for D (5 bases). There are 14 residues in the CDR3. CDR1 is SGHTA and CDR2 is FQGTGA in the germline V gene. Trimming removed 4 bases from V and 5 bases from J, with 14 bases in between. The CDR3 region is CASSSTRESTEAFF. The CDR3 DNA follows: TGTGCCAGCAGCTCGACCAGGGAATCAACTGAAGCTTTCTTT.

The chain has TRBV28 and TRBJ1-2; the D is unclear. Trimming removed 5 bases from V and 8 bases from J, with 18 bases in between. CDR1 and CDR2 (germline): MDHEN, SYDVKM. The CDR3 spans 14 residues. The CDR3 sequence is CASSGRGRSGGYTF. CDR3 DNA sequence: TGTGCCAGCAGTGGCCGCGGACGGAGTGGCGGCTACACCTTC.

This chain uses TRBV14 with TRBJ2-1, with D unclear. Germline V CDR1 and CDR2: SGHDN, FVKESK. V lost 2 bases and J lost 2, with 7 bases in between. The CDR3 has 14 residues. Here the CDR3 reads CASSQFVTYNEQFF. As DNA, the CDR3 is TGTGCCAGCAGCCAATTCGTTACCTACAATGAGCAGTTCTTC.

The chain couples TRBV11-3 to TRBJ2-1, with D tentatively TRBD2 (6 bases). V was cut by 0 bases and J by 4 bases, with 13 bases left in between. Germline CDR1 SGHNT, CDR2 YENEEA. The CDR3 is 16 residues long. The CDR3 reads CASSLEGGIEYNEQFF. The DNA of the CDR3 is TGTGCCAGCAGCTTAGAGGGCGGGATAGAATACAATGAGCAGTTCTTC.

The chain carries TRBV10-3 and TRBJ2-2; no clear D. The CDR3 has 15 amino acids. The V gene lost 6 bases and the J gene lost 3 bases, with 14 bases spanning the gap. CDR1 ENHRY and CDR2 SYGVKD come from the germline V gene. CDR3 nucleotide sequence: TGTGCCATCAGGACCTCAAGACCAGACACCGGGGAGCTGTTTTTT. Protein: CAIRTSRPDTGELFF.

The V call is TRBV5-1, the J call TRBJ2-5; 13 bases match TRBD2. The CDR3 extends over 15 amino acids. The junction had 5 bases not matched to a gene; V was cut back by 6 bases and J by 3 bases. The germline V gene has CDR1 SGHRS and CDR2 YFSETQ. This CDR3 reads CASTRLAGGEETQYF. DNA of the CDR3: TGCGCCAGCACGAGACTAGCGGGGGGAGAAGAGACCCAGTACTTC.

The gene calls are TRBV13 and TRBJ2-7; no clear D gene. Per the germline V gene, CDR1 is PRHDT and CDR2 is FYEKMQ (reference sequence). V lost 1 base, J lost 2 bases, and 9 bases lay in between. This CDR3 spans 14 amino acids. As DNA, the CDR3 is TGTGCCAGCAGCTTAGTTCGTACTACCTACGAGCAGTACTTC. As protein: CASSLVRTTYEQYF.

The chain carries TRBV28 and TRBJ1-2; D possibly corresponds to TRBD1 (6 bases). The CDR3 covers 14 residues. Germline values: CDR1 MDHEN, CDR2 SYDVKM. V lost 9 bases to trimming and J lost 4 bases, with 18 bases between them. The CDR3 here is CASIPGGRIYGYTF. The CDR3 region has the DNA TGTGCCAGTATCCCCGGGGGGCGTATCTATGGCTACACCTTC.

Worth noting for this clone: The same CDR3 also results from other DNA sequences found in this sample. This chain joins TRBV28 and TRBJ2-7; TRBD2 aligns across 7 bases. Germline V lookup: CDR1 MDHEN, CDR2 SYDVKM. This CDR3 contains 13 residues. V gave up 3 bases and J gave up 4 bases; unmatched junction bases: 3. The CDR3 coding sequence is TGTGCCAGCAGTTTGTACGGGGGGTACGAGCAGTACTTC. Its protein is CASSLYGGYEQYF.

CDR3 amino acids: CASSLRTESGAEAFF. CDR3 sequence (DNA): TGTGCCAGCAGCTTACGTACGGAATCGGGTGCTGAAGCTTTCTTT. V gene TRBV11-2 combines with J gene TRBJ1-1; D unclear. The ends were cut back, 2 bases at V and 6 bases at J, with 16 bases in the middle. CDR3 length: 15 residues. Germline V gene data show CDR1 as SGHAT and CDR2 as FQNNGV.

The chain uses TRBV6-5 and TRBJ1-2; D is unresolved. Germline CDR1 is MNHEY and CDR2 is SVGAGI. V lost 2 bases and J lost 4, with 14 bases in between. CDR3 size: 15 residues. The CDR3 loop reads CASSYVPEGSYGYTF. CDR3 coding DNA: TGTGCCAGCAGTTACGTTCCAGAAGGATCCTATGGCTACACCTTC.

The CDR3 DNA reads TGTGCCAGCAGTCGAAAGGGGGCTTACAATCAGCCCCAGCATTTT. It translates to CASSRKGAYNQPQHF. The rearrangement uses TRBV27 and TRBJ1-5, with 7 bases that match TRBD1. The CDR3 length is 15 residues. J was trimmed by 3 bases and V by 5 bases; bases with no gene match: 7. Per germline, CDR1 MNHEY and CDR2 SMNVEV (reference sequence).

This chain joins TRBV6-1 and TRBJ1-2, with a weak D call TRBD1 (5 bases). CDR1 and CDR2 from the germline V gene are MNHNS and SASEGT. CDR3 size: 14 residues. V was cut by 6 bases and J by 8 bases, with 19 bases left in between. The chain's CDR3 is CASRSPGKRVGYTF. Here the CDR3 DNA reads TGTGCCAGCAGGTCACCAGGGAAACGTGTCGGCTACACCTTC.

Notes on this clone: The same CDR3 can be traced to other DNA sequences in this sample. The chain carries TRBV6-5 and TRBJ2-6; D unclear. Per the germline V gene, CDR1 is MNHEY and CDR2 is SVGAGI. The CDR3 has 13 residues. With 6 bases removed from V and 0 bases from J, the gap between germline ends came to 3 bases. The CDR3 DNA is TGTGCCAGCAGCCGCTCTGGGGCCAACGTCCTGACTTTC. This gives the protein CASSRSGANVLTF.

J is TRBJ1-1 and V is TRBV7-8; tentative D call: TRBD1 (5 bases). The CDR3 sequence is 16 residues long. Germline lookup yields CDR1 SGHVS and CDR2 FQNEAQ. V was trimmed by 5 bases and J by 1 base, leaving 17 bases between them. In DNA, the CDR3 is TGTGCCAGCAGCGATACCCAGGGCCTCGGGAACACTGAAGCTTTCTTT. It is translated as CASSDTQGLGNTEAFF.

The chain links TRBV5-1 to TRBJ2-3; 7 bases line up with TRBD2. The CDR3 runs 17 residues. The junction had 11 bases not matched to a gene; V was cut back by 0 bases and J by 4 bases. CDR1 is SGHRS, CDR2 YFSETQ, per germline. As DNA, the CDR3 is TGCGCCAGCAGCTTGGATGGCGGCGGGAGAGGGCCAGATACGCAGTATTTT. This translates into CASSLDGGGRGPDTQYF.

The chain is built from TRBV18 and TRBJ1-2, with D perhaps matching TRBD1 (6 bases). The CDR3 loop spans 16 amino acids. V was trimmed by 3 bases and J by 1 base, leaving 15 bases between them. Germline V gene lookup returns CDR1 KGHSH and CDR2 LQKENI. CDR3 sequence (DNA): TGTGCCAGCTCACCGCTCTCGGGGGGCAGTAACTATGGCTACACCTTC. Translated: CASSPLSGGSNYGYTF.

The chain combines TRBV5-1 with TRBJ2-6; 9 bases are a match to TRBD1. Germline loops: CDR1 SGHRS, CDR2 YFSETQ. This CDR3 has 19 residues. Losses at the gene ends were 7 bases for V and 1 base for J; bases not matched to a gene: 15. The CDR3 sequence: CASSVPGQGSISGANVLTF. The CDR3 region has the DNA TGCGCCAGCTCCGTCCCGGGACAGGGTTCAATTTCTGGGGCCAACGTCCTGACTTTC. The full variable domain, rest sourced from reference TRBV5-1 and TRBJ2-6, is KAGVTQTPRYLIKTRGQQVTLSCSPISGHRSVSWYQQTPGQGLQFLFEYFSETQRNKGNFPGRFSGRQFSNSRSEMNVSTLELGDSALYLCASSVPGQGSISGANVLTFGAGSRLTVL.